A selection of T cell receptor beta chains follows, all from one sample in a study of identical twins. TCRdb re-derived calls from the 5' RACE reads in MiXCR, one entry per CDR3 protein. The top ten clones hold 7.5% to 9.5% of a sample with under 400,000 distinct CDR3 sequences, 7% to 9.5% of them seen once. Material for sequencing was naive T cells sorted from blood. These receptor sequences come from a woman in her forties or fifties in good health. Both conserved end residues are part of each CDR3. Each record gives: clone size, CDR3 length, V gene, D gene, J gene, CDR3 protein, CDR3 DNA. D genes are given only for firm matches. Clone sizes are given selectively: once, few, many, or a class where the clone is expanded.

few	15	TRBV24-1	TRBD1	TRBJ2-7	CATSGHRDRAYEQYF	TGTGCCACCAGTGGACACCGGGACAGGGCGTACGAGCAGTACTTC
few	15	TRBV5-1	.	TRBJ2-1	CASSLEQGGIDEQFF	TGCGCCAGCAGCTTGGAACAGGGAGGTATAGATGAGCAGTTCTTC
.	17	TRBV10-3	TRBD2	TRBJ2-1	CAVDPGLEAVGIPEQFF	TGTGCCGTCGACCCGGGACTAGAGGCTGTGGGCATACCTGAGCAGTTCTTC
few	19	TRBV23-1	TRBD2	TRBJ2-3	CASSLPSLGLAGEEDTQYF	TGCGCCAGCAGCCTTCCATCTTTGGGACTAGCGGGCGAAGAAGATACGCAGTATTTT
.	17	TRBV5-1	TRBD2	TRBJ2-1	CASSPGDRLAFNNEQFF	TGCGCCAGCAGCCCGGGGGACCGACTAGCGTTCAACAATGAGCAGTTCTTC
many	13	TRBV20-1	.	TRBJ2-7	CSARDPPGNEQYF	TGCAGTGCTAGAGACCCCCCGGGGAACGAGCAGTACTTC
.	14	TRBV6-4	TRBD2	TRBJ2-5	CASNRLAGSWTQYF	TGTGCCAGCAACAGACTAGCGGGTAGCTGGACCCAGTACTTC
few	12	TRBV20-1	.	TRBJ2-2	CSAPGVVGELFF	TGCAGTGCTCCTGGGGTGGTCGGGGAGCTGTTTTTT
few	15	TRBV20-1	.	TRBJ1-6	CSASDAGVGNSPLHF	TGCAGTGCTAGCGACGCCGGGGTAGGAAATTCACCCCTCCACTTT
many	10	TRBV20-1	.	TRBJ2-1	CSASIHEQFF	TGCAGTGCTAGTATCCATGAGCAGTTCTTC
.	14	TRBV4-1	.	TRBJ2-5	CASSQGWSQETQYF	TGCGCCAGCAGCCAAGGATGGAGTCAAGAGACCCAGTACTTC
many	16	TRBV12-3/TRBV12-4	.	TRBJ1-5	CASSLWDVNSNQPQHF	TGTGCCAGCAGTTTATGGGACGTCAATAGCAATCAGCCCCAGCATTTT
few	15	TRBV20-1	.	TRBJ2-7	CSAYSRDGEKYEQYF	TGCAGTGCTTACTCCCGGGACGGGGAAAAGTACGAGCAGTACTTC
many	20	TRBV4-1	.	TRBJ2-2	CASSQDVGRRTVSNTGELFF	TGCGCCAGCAGCCAAGATGTTGGCAGGCGGACCGTCTCGAACACCGGGGAGCTGTTTTTT
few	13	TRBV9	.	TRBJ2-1	CASSVVTGDEQFF	TGTGCCAGCAGCGTAGTGACGGGGGATGAGCAGTTCTTC
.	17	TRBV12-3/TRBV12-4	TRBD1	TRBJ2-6	CATQTWGQLSGANVLTF	TGTGCCACCCAAACTTGGGGACAGCTCTCTGGGGCCAACGTCCTGACTTTC
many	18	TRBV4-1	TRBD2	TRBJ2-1	CASSQRGTSGRKEDEQFF	TGCGCCAGCAGCCAAAGAGGGACTAGCGGGAGGAAAGAGGATGAGCAGTTCTTC
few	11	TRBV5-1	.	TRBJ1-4	CASSNGEKLFF	TGCGCCAGCAGTAACGGTGAAAAACTGTTTTTT
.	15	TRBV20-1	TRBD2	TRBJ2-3	CSAKRLAGLADTQYF	TGCAGTGCTAAAAGACTAGCGGGATTGGCAGATACGCAGTATTTT
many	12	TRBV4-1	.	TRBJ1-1	CASSPRGGLTFF	TGCGCCAGCAGCCCGCGTGGGGGTTTGACTTTCTTT
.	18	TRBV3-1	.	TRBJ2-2	CASSRPSTGLANTGELFF	TGTGCCAGCAGCCGCCCCTCAACAGGGTTGGCTAACACCGGGGAGCTGTTTTTT
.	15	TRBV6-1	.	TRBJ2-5	CASSELDLPREAQYF	TGTGCCAGCAGTGAACTCGACTTGCCCCGCGAGGCCCAGTACTTC
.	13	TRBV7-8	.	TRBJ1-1	CASSPRQATEAFF	TGTGCCAGCAGCCCGCGACAGGCTACTGAAGCTTTCTTT
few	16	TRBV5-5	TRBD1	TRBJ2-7	CASSFEGAPSSYEQYF	TGTGCCAGCAGCTTTGAGGGGGCCCCGAGCTCCTACGAGCAGTACTTC
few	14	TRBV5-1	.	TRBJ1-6	CASSLTRDNSPLHF	TGCGCCAGCAGCTTGACGAGAGATAATTCACCCCTCCACTTT
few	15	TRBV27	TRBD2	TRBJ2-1	CASSFQAGDRGEQFF	TGTGCCAGCAGTTTTCAGGCGGGAGATCGTGGGGAGCAGTTCTTC
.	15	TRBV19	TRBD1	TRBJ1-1	CASSPYRGMNTEAFF	TGTGCCAGTAGTCCCTACAGGGGGATGAACACTGAAGCTTTCTTT
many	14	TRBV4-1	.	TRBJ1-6	CASSQDWVGSPLHF	TGCGCCAGCAGCCAAGATTGGGTAGGCTCACCCCTCCACTTT
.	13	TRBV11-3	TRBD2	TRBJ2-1	CASSLPAGNEQFF	TGTGCCAGCAGCCTTCCAGCGGGGAATGAGCAGTTCTTC
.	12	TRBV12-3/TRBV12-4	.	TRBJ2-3	CASWSGTDTQYF	TGTGCCAGCTGGAGCGGCACAGATACGCAGTATTTT
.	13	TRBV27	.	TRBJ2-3	CASRSGAADTQYF	TGTGCCAGCAGGTCGGGAGCTGCAGATACGCAGTATTTT
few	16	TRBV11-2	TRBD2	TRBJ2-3	CASSLGPSGGTDTQYF	TGTGCCAGCAGCTTAGGTCCTAGCGGTGGAACAGATACGCAGTATTTT
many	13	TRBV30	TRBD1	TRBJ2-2	CAWTGQGTGELFF	TGTGCCTGGACGGGACAGGGCACCGGGGAGCTGTTTTTT
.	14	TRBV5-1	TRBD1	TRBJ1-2	CASSPLQGANGYTF	TGCGCCAGCAGCCCCCTACAGGGGGCAAATGGCTACACCTTC
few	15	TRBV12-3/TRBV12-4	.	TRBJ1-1	CASSYRDRGNTEAFF	TGTGCCAGCAGCTACAGGGATCGCGGGAACACTGAAGCTTTCTTT
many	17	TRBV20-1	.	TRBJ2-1	CSARGWGRSSSYNEQFF	TGCAGTGCTAGGGGATGGGGGCGTAGTAGCTCCTACAATGAGCAGTTCTTC
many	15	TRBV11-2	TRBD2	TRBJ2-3	CASGLAGGALDTQYF	TGTGCCAGCGGGCTAGCGGGAGGGGCTTTGGATACGCAGTATTTT
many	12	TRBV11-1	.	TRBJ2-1	CASSRGYNEQFF	TGTGCCAGCAGCCGGGGGTACAATGAGCAGTTCTTC
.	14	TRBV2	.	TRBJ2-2	CASSRVYNTGELFF	TGTGCCAGCAGTAGGGTCTACAACACCGGGGAGCTGTTTTTT
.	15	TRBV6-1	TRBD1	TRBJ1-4	CASSATGATNEKLFF	TGTGCCAGCAGTGCGACAGGGGCAACTAATGAAAAACTGTTTTTT
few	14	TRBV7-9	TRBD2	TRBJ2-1	CASSTGTSGNEQFF	TGTGCCAGCAGCACGGGGACTAGCGGCAATGAGCAGTTCTTC
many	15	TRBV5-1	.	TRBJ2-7	CASSLDPTLSYEQYF	TGCGCCAGCAGCTTGGACCCGACCCTAAGCTACGAGCAGTACTTC
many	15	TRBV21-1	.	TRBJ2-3	CASSNSRGCTDTQYF	TGTGCCAGCAGCAATTCCAGGGGGTGCACAGATACGCAGTATTTT
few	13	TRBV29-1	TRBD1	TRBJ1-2	CSVERGRGYGYTF	TGCAGCGTTGAAAGGGGGCGGGGCTATGGCTACACCTTC
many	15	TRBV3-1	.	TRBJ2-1	CASSQDPPDPNEQFF	TGTGCCAGCAGCCAAGACCCACCTGACCCTAATGAGCAGTTCTTC
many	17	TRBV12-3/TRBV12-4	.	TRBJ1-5	CASSLGPYRGSNQPQHF	TGTGCCAGCAGTTTAGGCCCATATCGGGGGAGCAATCAGCCCCAGCATTTT
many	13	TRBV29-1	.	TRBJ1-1	CSVERHLNTEAFF	TGCAGCGTTGAACGGCATTTGAACACTGAAGCTTTCTTT
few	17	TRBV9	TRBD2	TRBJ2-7	CASSAGWGTSSSYEQYF	TGTGCCAGCAGCGCCGGGTGGGGGACTAGCTCCTCCTACGAGCAGTACTTC
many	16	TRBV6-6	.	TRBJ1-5	CASSTDPAYSNQPQHF	TGTGCCAGCAGTACCGACCCAGCGTATAGCAATCAGCCCCAGCATTTT
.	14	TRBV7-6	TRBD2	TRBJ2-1	CASSSLAGYNEQFF	TGTGCCAGCAGCTCTCTAGCGGGGTACAATGAGCAGTTCTTC
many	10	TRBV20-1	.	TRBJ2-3	CSGKTDTQYF	TGCAGTGGTAAAACAGATACGCAGTATTTT
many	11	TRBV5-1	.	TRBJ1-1	CASSLGTEAFF	TGCGCCAGCAGCTTGGGGACTGAAGCTTTCTTT
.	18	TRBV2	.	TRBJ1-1	CASSEALGTFNGATEAFF	TGTGCCAGCAGTGAAGCGCTGGGCACCTTCAACGGTGCCACTGAAGCTTTCTTT
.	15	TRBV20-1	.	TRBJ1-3	CSAKGPGTVGNTIYF	TGCAGTGCCAAAGGACCCGGGACCGTTGGAAACACCATATATTTT
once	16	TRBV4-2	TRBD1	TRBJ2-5	CASSKAPGQGSETQYF	TGTGCCAGCAGCAAGGCACCGGGACAGGGAAGTGAGACCCAGTACTTC
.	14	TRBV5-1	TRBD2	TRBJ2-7	CASSQREALYEQYF	TGCGCCAGCAGCCAGCGGGAGGCCCTCTACGAGCAGTACTTC
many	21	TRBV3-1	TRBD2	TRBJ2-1	CASSLLTASGIAGGSYNEQFF	TGTGCCAGCAGCCTATTGACAGCATCAGGCATAGCGGGGGGTTCCTACAATGAGCAGTTCTTC